Shown below are 19 T cell receptor beta chains from a single sample sequenced in a study of blood T cell repertoires in COVID-19. Here immunoSEQ multiplex PCR was the method, and the copy in TCRdb shows in-frame clones only, minus some. The sample holds approximately 470,000 clones; around 90% are singletons and the top ten take roughly 0.7%. Sequencing was performed on PBMCs or T cells enriched from blood (not recorded which). Receptor source: a woman aged 18-29 years who had recovered from COVID-19.

As concerns this clone: One end of the junction fails to match germline, which may point to a read error. The chain carries TRBV3-1 (or the pseudogene TRBV3-2) and TRBJ1-2; D unresolved. This CDR3 region has 12 residues. Germline CDR1 LGHDT, CDR2 YNNKEL (reference sequence). The CDR3 here is CASSQEPQTPVF. CDR3 nucleotides: TGTGCCAGCAGCCAAGAGCCCCAGACTCCGGTCTTC.

The V and J genes are TRBV5-6 and TRBJ2-7, with TRBD1 as a possible D gene (7 bases). The length of the CDR3 is 15 residues. V lost 5 bases, J lost 3 bases, and 18 bases lay in between. The germline V gene has CDR1 SGHDT and CDR2 YYEEEE. The CDR3 loop reads CASSPIGGGDYEQYF. As DNA, the CDR3 is TGTGCCAGCAGTCCCATAGGGGGCGGGGACTACGAGCAGTACTTC.

Note on this clone: A junction end diverges from the germline sequence, so it may reflect a read error. The chain recombines TRBV7-7 with TRBJ2-5; possibly TRBD2 for D (6 bases). CDR1 SSHAT and CDR2 FNYEAQ come from the germline V gene (reference sequence). The CDR3 covers 14 residues. CDR3 residues: CASSLSGGSETQYF. As DNA, the CDR3 is TGTGCTAGCAGCTTAAGCGGAGGGAGTGAGACCCAGTACTTC.

The chain links TRBV5-4 to TRBJ1-3; no firm D call. Trimming removed 5 bases from V and 2 bases from J, with 8 bases in between. Germline V lookup: CDR1 SGHNT, CDR2 YYREEE (reference sequence). The CDR3 runs to 13 residues. CDR3 DNA: TGTGCCAGCAGTACTCCACCTGGAAACACCATATATTTT. The encoded protein is CASSTPPGNTIYF.

V and J are TRBV6-1 and TRBJ2-2, with 8 bases aligning to TRBD2. After removal of 1 base from V and 2 bases from J, the junction contained 18 bases not matched to a gene. The CDR3 consists of 21 residues. CDR1 is MNHNS, CDR2 SASEGT, per germline. This chain's CDR3 is CASSEEGPLSGLEHNTGELFF. The CDR3, as DNA: TGTGCCAGCAGTGAAGAGGGCCCCCTCTCGGGACTAGAACATAACACCGGGGAGCTGTTTTTT.

CDR3 amino acids: CASSLVDSLNGYTF. For the CDR3, the DNA is TGTGCCAGCAGCTTAGTGGACAGCTTAAATGGCTACACCTTC. The chain carries TRBV7-2 and TRBJ1-2; a possible D gene is TRBD1 (6 bases). The germline gives CDR1 SGHTA, CDR2 FQGNSA. This CDR3 spans 14 amino acids. V dropped 1 base and J dropped 6 bases, with 12 bases sitting between them.

The V call is TRBV5-6, the J call TRBJ1-4; TRBD1 agrees at 9 bases. The trim removed 3 bases at V and 7 bases at J, leaving 13 bases unmatched. The CDR3 length is 17 residues. CDR1 and CDR2 from the germline V gene are SGHDT and YYEEEE. CDR3: CASSSLTGGDFFEKLFF. The CDR3 DNA reads as TGTGCCAGCAGCTCGCTTACAGGGGGCGATTTTTTTGAAAAACTGTTTTTT.

The V call is TRBV7-2, the J call TRBJ1-5; D unclear. V lost 4 bases and J 0 bases, leaving 10 bases between the germline ends. In germline, CDR1 is SGHTA, CDR2 FQGNSA. The CDR3 has 15 amino acids. The CDR3 DNA follows: TGTGCCAGCAGCTCAGGACTAAATAGCAATCAGCCCCAGCATTTT. Residues: CASSSGLNSNQPQHF.

V and J are TRBV12-3 or TRBV12-4 and TRBJ1-1; 7 bases fit TRBD1. CDR3 size: 12 residues. The J segment lost 10 bases and the V segment lost 6 bases, leaving 8 bases of the junction unmatched. In DNA form, the CDR3 reads TGTGCCAGCAGCCCGACAGGGAATCGAGCTTTCTTT. It translates to CASSPTGNRAFF.

This sequence joins TRBV5-1 and TRBJ2-1, with 12 bases identical to TRBD1. J gave up 9 bases and V 3 bases, and 7 bases lay outside the gene matches. Looked up from germline, CDR1 is SGHRS and CDR2 is YFSETQ. The CDR3 contains 15 residues. CDR3 region: CASSSGTGGYSEQFF. For the CDR3, the DNA is TGCGCCAGCAGCTCGGGGACAGGGGGCTATAGTGAGCAGTTCTTC.

This chain joins TRBV19 and TRBJ1-6; no definite D call. CDR1 and CDR2 (germline): LNHDA, SQIVND (reference sequence). The CDR3 totals 17 residues. V was shortened by 5 bases and J by 3 bases, with 17 bases between the two germline ends. In nucleotides, the CDR3 is TGTGCCAGTAGTTGGGCTGACGGCCGAATCTATAATTCACCCCTCCACTTT. Amino acid sequence: CASSWADGRIYNSPLHF.

The rearrangement joins TRBV4-1 to TRBJ1-1; D gene unclear. From germline, CDR1 is MGHRA and CDR2 YSYEKL. The CDR3 has 12 amino acids. The V end was cut by 4 bases, the J end by 7 bases, with 10 bases between. The CDR3 DNA reads TGCGCCAGCAGCCCCAATTTAGTTGAAGCTTTCTTT. Residues: CASSPNLVEAFF.

V and J are TRBV7-3 and TRBJ2-1, with D possibly matching TRBD2 (6 bases). The CDR3 consists of 16 residues. The ends were cut back, 5 bases at V and 4 bases at J, with 18 bases in the middle. Germline V gene sequence: CDR1 SGHTA, CDR2 FQGTGA. The CDR3 here is CASSPKGDFSYNEQFF. CDR3 nucleotide sequence: TGTGCCAGCAGCCCTAAAGGGGACTTCTCATACAATGAGCAGTTCTTC.

The chain is built from TRBV5-5 and TRBJ2-1; D not certain. This CDR3 is built from 16 residues. CDR1 SGHKS and CDR2 YYEKEE come from the germline V gene (reference sequence). Trimming pared 3 bases from V and 5 bases from J, leaving 18 bases between. The CDR3 reads CASSSPSILRNNEQFF. The CDR3 coding sequence is TGTGCCAGCAGCTCACCCTCCATACTCCGAAACAATGAGCAGTTCTTC. Based on the CDR3 plus reference TRBV5-5 and TRBJ2-1, the full variable domain is DAGVTQSPTHLIKTRGQQVTLRCSPISGHKSVSWYQQVLGQGPQFIFQYYEKEERGRGNFPDRFSARQFPNYSSELNVNALLLGDSALYLCASSSPSILRNNEQFFGPGTRLTVL.

This chain joins TRBV7-2 and TRBJ2-7; TRBD2 aligns across 15 bases. J was trimmed by 2 bases and V by 1 base; bases with no gene match: 3. This CDR3 spans 17 amino acids. CDR1 SGHTA and CDR2 FQGNSA come from the germline V gene. Here the CDR3 reads CASSLVRTSGGAYEQYF. CDR3 nucleotide sequence: TGTGCCAGCAGCTTAGTTCGGACTAGCGGGGGGGCCTACGAGCAGTACTTC.

This chain links TRBV27 with TRBJ1-2; D unclear. Trimming stripped 0 bases from V and 4 bases from J, with 9 bases between. This CDR3 contains 14 residues. Germline V gene data show CDR1 as MNHEY and CDR2 as SMNVEV (reference sequence). The CDR3 sequence is CASSLSGLLYGYTF. Here the CDR3 DNA reads TGTGCCAGCAGTTTATCGGGCTTACTCTATGGCTACACCTTC.

J is TRBJ1-6 and V is TRBV5-1, with D possibly matching TRBD1 (5 bases). V was pared by 0 bases and J by 8 bases, with 12 bases between. The CDR3 has 15 amino acids. CDR1 is SGHRS and CDR2 is YFSETQ in the germline V gene. The CDR3 nucleotides read TGCGCCAGCAGCTTGGAAGGCGCCAGGGATTCACCCCTCCACTTT. Its translation is CASSLEGARDSPLHF.

J is TRBJ2-3 and V is TRBV11-2; D is unclear. The V end lost 0 bases, the J end lost 1 base, and 5 bases lay between the germline ends. The germline V gene has CDR1 SGHAT and CDR2 FQNNGV. CDR3 size: 14 residues. CDR3 DNA: TGTGCCAGCAGCTTAGACTCCGGCACAGATACGCAGTATTTT. It yields the protein CASSLDSGTDTQYF.

CDR3 bases: TGTGCCAGCAGCTCTCTCGGACTACGAAAGGGGGCCAACGTCCTGACTTTC. It specifies CASSSLGLRKGANVLTF. V and J are TRBV3-1 (or the pseudogene TRBV3-2) and TRBJ2-6; D is perhaps TRBD2 (6 bases). The CDR3 is 17 residues long. The germline gives CDR1 LGHDT, CDR2 YNNKEL (reference sequence). V lost 5 bases and J 4 bases, leaving 18 bases between the germline ends.